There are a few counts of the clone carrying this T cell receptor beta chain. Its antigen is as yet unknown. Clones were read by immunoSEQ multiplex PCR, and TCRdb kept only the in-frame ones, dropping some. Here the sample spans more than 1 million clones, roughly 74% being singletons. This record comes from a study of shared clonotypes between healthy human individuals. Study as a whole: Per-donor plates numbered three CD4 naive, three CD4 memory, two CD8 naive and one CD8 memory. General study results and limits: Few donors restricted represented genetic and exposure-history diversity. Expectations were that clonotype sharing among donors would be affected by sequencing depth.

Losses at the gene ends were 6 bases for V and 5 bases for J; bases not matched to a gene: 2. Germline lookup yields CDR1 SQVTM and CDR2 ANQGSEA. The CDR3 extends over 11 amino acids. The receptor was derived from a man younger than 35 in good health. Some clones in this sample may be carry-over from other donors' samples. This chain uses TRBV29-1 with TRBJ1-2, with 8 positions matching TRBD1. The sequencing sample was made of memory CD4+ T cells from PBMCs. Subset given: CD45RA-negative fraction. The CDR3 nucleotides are TGCAGCGTACGACAGGGGTATGGCTACACCTTC. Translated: CSVRQGYGYTF.